The 29 T cell receptor beta chains below come from one sample, sequenced in a study of early T cells in non-severe SARS-CoV-2 infection. TCRdb re-called the 5' RACE reads through MiXCR, storing one row per CDR3 protein. This sample has roughly 80,000 distinct CDR3 sequences; around 11% occur once, and the top ten carry about 11%. Sequencing was performed on whole blood, taken at baseline. The receptors were sampled from an adult who was a healthcare worker with PCR-confirmed SARS-CoV-2 infection or an uninfected control (not recorded which).

This clonotype was counted ten times or more. The V and J genes are TRBV12-3 or TRBV12-4 and TRBJ2-2; D might be TRBD1 (6 bases). This CDR3 contains 13 residues. V was pared by 7 bases and J by 6 bases, with 12 bases between. CDR3 residues: CASTIRGSGELFF. The CDR3 DNA sequence: TGTGCCAGCACCATCAGGGGCTCCGGGGAGCTGTTTTTT.

This clonotype was seen many times. This chain uses TRBV12-3 or TRBV12-4 with TRBJ2-3; D gene ambiguous. The length of the CDR3 is 11 residues. V lost 6 bases and J lost 2, with 3 bases in between. As DNA, the CDR3 is TGTGCCAGCAGACACACAGATACGCAGTATTTT. Amino acid sequence: CASRHTDTQYF.

This clonotype came up many times. CDR3 loop: CASSLDGMGGNQPQHF. The CDR3 nucleotides are TGCGCCAGCAGCCTAGATGGGATGGGGGGCAATCAGCCCCAGCATTTT. The rearrangement links TRBV4-1 to TRBJ1-5, with a possible D match to TRBD1 (5 bases). Trimming shortened V by 4 bases and J by 2 bases, and 15 bases separated the two germline ends. The germline gives CDR1 MGHRA, CDR2 YSYEKL. The CDR3 is 16 residues long.

In this sample, this clonotype turned up many times. The rearrangement joins TRBV6-6 to TRBJ2-2; the D gene is possibly TRBD2 (5 bases). The CDR3 sequence is 14 residues long. Per germline, CDR1 MNHNY and CDR2 SVGAGI (reference sequence). The V and J ends lost 0 bases and 5 bases respectively, with 7 bases between them. The CDR3 DNA follows: TGTGCCAGCAGTTACTCGCGAGGGACCGGGGAGCTGTTTTTT. Translating it yields CASSYSRGTGELFF.

Only a few counts were recorded for this clonotype. The rearrangement uses TRBV11-2 and TRBJ2-7; D gene ambiguous. CDR3 length equals 15 residues. V was trimmed by 5 bases and J by 0 bases, leaving 14 bases between them. CDR1 and CDR2 (germline): SGHAT, FQNNGV. The CDR3 DNA reads TGTGCCAGCAGCCCGTCTTCCGCGGACTCCTACGAGCAGTACTTC. This codes for CASSPSSADSYEQYF.

This sequence joins TRBV2 and TRBJ1-5; D call uncertain. The length of the CDR3 is 14 residues. V was shortened by 3 bases and J by 0 bases, with 6 bases between the two germline ends. Germline V lookup: CDR1 SNHLY, CDR2 FYNNEI. As DNA, the CDR3 is TGTGCCAGCAGTGATCACCATAGCAATCAGCCCCAGCATTTT. Amino acid sequence: CASSDHHSNQPQHF.

This clonotype has at least ten counts. V and J are TRBV28 and TRBJ2-5; TRBD2 matches 11 bases. Losses at the gene ends were 5 bases for V and 3 bases for J; bases not matched to a gene: 8. The germline gives CDR1 MDHEN, CDR2 SYDVKM. This CDR3 has 16 residues. CDR3 nucleotide sequence: TGTGCCAGCAGTGCCTCCGCTAGCGGGGGGAAAGAGACCCAGTACTTC. It codes for CASSASASGGKETQYF.

This chain uses TRBV25-1 with TRBJ1-6; the match to TRBD1 covers 8 bases. The V segment lost 6 bases and the J segment 11 bases; nucleotides outside the gene matches: 6. The CDR3 totals 13 residues. CDR1 is MGHDK and CDR2 is SYGVNS in the germline V gene. CDR3 bases: TGTGCCAGCAGAGGACAGGGTAAAGCACCCCTCCACTTT. Its protein is CASRGQGKAPLHF.

The chain combines TRBV7-2 with TRBJ2-5, with D perhaps matching TRBD2 (5 bases). V was shortened by 5 bases and J by 3 bases, with 10 bases between the two germline ends. Germline-derived CDR1 and CDR2 are SGHTA and FQGNSA. CDR3 length: 13 residues. The CDR3 reads CASSTMREETQYF. DNA for the CDR3: TGTGCCAGCAGCACAATGAGGGAAGAGACCCAGTACTTC.

This clonotype was detected only a few times. This chain uses TRBV6-5 with TRBJ1-4; D is uncertain. Trimming cost V 2 bases and J 1 base, with 5 bases left between them. Germline V gene data show CDR1 as MNHEY and CDR2 as SVGAGI. CDR3 length: 14 amino acids. CDR3 sequence: CASSYGVTNEKLFF. The CDR3 DNA reads as TGTGCCAGCAGTTACGGGGTAACTAATGAAAAACTGTTTTTT.

In this sample, this clonotype turned up a few times. This chain joins TRBV5-4 and TRBJ2-7; D uncertain. This CDR3 has 13 amino acids. The ends were cut back, 0 bases at V and 3 bases at J, with 7 bases in the middle. From germline, CDR1 is SGHNT and CDR2 YYREEE (reference sequence). For the CDR3, the DNA is TGTGCCAGCAGCTTGGGACATAGCTACGAGCAGTACTTC. Its protein product is CASSLGHSYEQYF.

J is TRBJ2-1 and V is TRBV29-1, with D perhaps given as TRBD1 or TRBD2 (6 bases each). Trimming left V 5 bases short and J 10 bases short, with 15 bases between. The CDR3 spans 12 residues. Germline values: CDR1 SQVTM, CDR2 ANQGSEA. CDR3 nucleotides: TGCAGCGTTTCGAGGGGGGCAGCGGAGCAGTTCTTC. Translating gives CSVSRGAAEQFF.

There are many counts of this clonotype. The V and J genes are TRBV29-1 and TRBJ1-1; 11 nucleotides agree with TRBD1. Germline assignment: CDR1 SQVTM and CDR2 ANQGSEA. V shed 6 bases and J 7 bases; nucleotides not matched to a gene: 7. The CDR3 runs to 13 residues. The CDR3 nucleotides read TGCAGCGTACCCGGGACAGGGGGGGGTGAAGCTTTCTTT. It codes for CSVPGTGGGEAFF.

This clonotype was counted many times. The chain couples TRBV12-5 to TRBJ2-1; D gene uncertain. V was cut by 4 bases and J by 9 bases, with 7 bases left in between. CDR3 length equals 11 residues. Germline CDR1 and CDR2: LGHNT and FRNRAP. The DNA for the CDR3 is TGTGCTAGTGGTTCCCCAGCTGAGCAGTTCTTC. Protein product: CASGSPAEQFF.

In this sample, this clonotype turned up many times. The chain couples TRBV18 to TRBJ1-2; 8 bases agree with TRBD1. The CDR3 totals 15 residues. V shed 2 bases, J shed 8 bases, and the junction held 10 bases outside the gene matches. Germline CDR1 is KGHSH and CDR2 is LQKENI. CDR3 residues: CASSPNVQGAEGYTF. The DNA for the CDR3 is TGTGCCAGCTCACCAAACGTGCAGGGGGCCGAGGGCTACACCTTC.

In this sample, this clonotype turned up many times. As DNA, the CDR3 is TGTGCCAGCAGCACCGACAGGTCGGAAGTGGAGCCCCAGCATTTT. Encoded protein: CASSTDRSEVEPQHF. This rearrangement joins TRBV7-2 to TRBJ1-5, with D maybe TRBD1 (6 bases). V lost 5 bases and J lost 8, with 19 bases in between. The germline V gene has CDR1 SGHTA and CDR2 FQGNSA. The CDR3 has 15 amino acids.

This clonotype was detected only a few times. The V gene is TRBV12-3 or TRBV12-4, the J gene TRBJ1-4; D is uncertain. The CDR3 is 14 amino acids. V was trimmed by 2 bases and J by 8 bases, leaving 12 bases between them. The CDR3 protein is CASSLRVGSEKLFF. In nucleotides, the CDR3 is TGTGCCAGCAGTTTAAGGGTCGGGAGCGAAAAACTGTTTTTT.

V and J are TRBV9 and TRBJ2-1, with no clear D. The germline gives CDR1 SGDLS, CDR2 YYNGEE. The V end was cut by 4 bases, the J end by 5 bases, with 22 bases between. This CDR3 spans 17 amino acids. The CDR3 loop reads CASSTKMFWADHNEQFF. CDR3 sequence (DNA): TGTGCCAGCAGCACCAAGATGTTTTGGGCCGATCACAATGAGCAGTTCTTC. The complete variable domain, with remaining parts taken from reference TRBV9 and TRBJ2-1, reads DSGVTQTPKHLITATGQRVTLRCSPRSGDLSVYWYQQSLDQGLQFLIQYYNGEERAKGNILERFSAQQFPDLHSELNLSSLELGDSALYFCASSTKMFWADHNEQFFGPGTRLTVL.

A few counts support this clonotype. The chain combines TRBV6-1 with TRBJ1-2; D is perhaps TRBD1 (6 bases). The CDR3 loop spans 16 amino acids. Trimming pared 7 bases from V and 8 bases from J, leaving 26 bases between. CDR1 is MNHNS and CDR2 is SASEGT in the germline V gene. The CDR3 DNA is TGTGCCAGCATCCCGCCCCTGGGGGGCTCGCGGCGAGGCTACACCTTC. This gives the protein CASIPPLGGSRRGYTF.

The chain joins TRBV4-2 to TRBJ2-5; D remains ambiguous. Germline V gives CDR1 LGHNA, CDR2 YNFKEQ. The CDR3 sequence is 12 residues long. V was shortened by 0 bases and J by 6 bases, with 5 bases between the two germline ends. CDR3 sequence: CASSQDGQTQYF. Here the CDR3 DNA reads TGTGCCAGCAGCCAAGATGGGCAGACCCAGTACTTC.

The DNA of the CDR3 is TGTGCCAGCAGTTACACTAGCGGGGGCGCAGATACGCAGTATTTT. It codes for CASSYTSGGADTQYF. V is TRBV6-2 or TRBV6-3 and J is TRBJ2-3, with TRBD2 matching 11 bases. CDR3 length: 15 residues. Germline CDR1 and CDR2: MNHEY and SVGEGT. Losses at the gene ends were 2 bases for V and 4 bases for J; bases not matched to a gene: 2.

This clonotype was recorded only once. This chain's CDR3 is CASSNQGTNQPQHF. The CDR3 coding sequence is TGTGCCAGCAGTAACCAGGGAACCAATCAGCCCCAGCATTTT. This chain links TRBV6-1 with TRBJ1-5, with D possibly TRBD1 on 5 matching bases. CDR1 MNHNS and CDR2 SASEGT come from the germline V gene. The germline V and J ends were trimmed by 5 bases and 3 bases, with 11 bases remaining between them. CDR3 size: 14 residues.

This chain joins TRBV5-4 and TRBJ2-7; 8 bases line up with TRBD1. The V segment lost 4 bases and the J segment 0 bases; nucleotides outside the gene matches: 6. The V gene's germline CDR1 is SGHNT and CDR2 YYREEE (reference sequence). This CDR3 spans 15 amino acids. The CDR3 DNA follows: TGTGCCAGCAGCAGCCGGACAGGGAACTCCTACGAGCAGTACTTC. Its translation is CASSSRTGNSYEQYF.

The CDR3 loop is CSGTLSPSETQYF. Written as DNA, the CDR3 is TGCAGCGGTACCTTATCTCCGTCGGAGACCCAGTACTTC. This rearrangement joins TRBV29-1 to TRBJ2-5; D gene unclear. Germline V CDR1 and CDR2: SQVTM, ANQGSEA. CDR3 length: 13 residues. V gave up 7 bases and J gave up 5 bases, with 17 bases separating them.

The table lists this clonotype with many counts. The chain recombines TRBV20-1 with TRBJ1-5, with no clear D. V lost 3 bases and J lost 0, with 12 bases in between. CDR3 length: 15 residues. Germline V gene sequence: CDR1 DFQATT, CDR2 SNEGSKA (reference sequence). CDR3 region: CSASSSVYSNQPQHF. CDR3 DNA: TGCAGTGCTAGCAGCTCAGTCTATAGCAATCAGCCCCAGCATTTT.

In its sample, this clonotype was seen a few times. The V call is TRBV12-3 or TRBV12-4, the J call TRBJ2-7; D remains ambiguous. The CDR3 sequence is 14 residues long. Deletions cut 7 bases from V and 2 bases from J, with 15 bases between. This chain's CDR3 is CASTSRTVPYEQYF. CDR3 nucleotides: TGTGCCAGCACCTCACGGACGGTCCCCTACGAGCAGTACTTC.

This clonotype was seen repeatedly, ten times or more. This sequence joins TRBV5-1 and TRBJ2-1; 12 bases align to TRBD2. The CDR3 loop spans 15 amino acids. Germline CDR1 and CDR2: SGHRS and YFSETQ. The J segment lost 5 bases and the V segment lost 7 bases, leaving 7 bases of the junction unmatched. CDR3 residues: CASAEGTSGHNEQFF. The CDR3 DNA is TGCGCCAGCGCCGAAGGGACTAGCGGGCACAATGAGCAGTTCTTC. Filled out from reference TRBV5-1 and TRBJ2-1, the complete variable domain reads KAGVTQTPRYLIKTRGQQVTLSCSPISGHRSVSWYQQTPGQGLQFLFEYFSETQRNKGNFPGRFSGRQFSNSRSEMNVSTLELGDSALYLCASAEGTSGHNEQFFGPGTRLTVL.

J is TRBJ2-3 and V is TRBV20-1; 12 bases map to TRBD1. Germline CDR1 and CDR2: DFQATT and SNEGSKA (reference sequence). V lost 5 bases to trimming and J lost 6 bases; unmatched junction nucleotides: 6. This CDR3 has 14 amino acids. The CDR3 nucleotides are TGCAGTGCTTCCGGGACAGGGGGCTTGGATACGCAGTATTTT. Its translation: CSASGTGGLDTQYF.

This clonotype was seen ten or more times. The chain uses TRBV6-2 or TRBV6-3 and TRBJ1-1; no clear D. The CDR3 length is 12 residues. V was trimmed by 3 bases and J by 6 bases, leaving 8 bases between them. The V gene's germline CDR1 is MNHEY and CDR2 SVGEGT. The CDR3 loop is CASSYWGAEAFF. The CDR3, as DNA: TGTGCCAGCAGTTATTGGGGAGCTGAAGCTTTCTTT.